This T cell receptor (beta chain) came from a study of CD8 T cells in Susac syndrome. Overall study results and limits: The authors acknowledged that their TCR sequencing and HLA analysis involved a relatively small number of individuals.

Random hexamers were used to reverse transcribe the RNA input (about 0.5 to 1 ug). TCRdb re-called the immunoSEQ multiplex PCR reads with MiXCR, one entry per CDR3 protein. This sample has around 160,000 distinct CDR3 sequences, with approximately 96% found just once. This clonotype turned up a few times. What it binds is unknown. V was cut by 4 bases and J by 4 bases, with 13 bases left in between. Germline V gives CDR1 SEHNR, CDR2 FQNEAQ (reference sequence). This CDR3 has 14 residues. The chain carries TRBV7-9 and TRBJ1-1, with a weak D call TRBD1 (5 bases). This receptor was obtained from a human donor in good health. Sequenced: CD4+ T cells from PBMCs. The CDR3 is CASSSQGGGTEAFF. The CDR3 DNA reads TGTGCCAGCAGCTCCCAGGGCGGGGGCACTGAAGCTTTCTTT.